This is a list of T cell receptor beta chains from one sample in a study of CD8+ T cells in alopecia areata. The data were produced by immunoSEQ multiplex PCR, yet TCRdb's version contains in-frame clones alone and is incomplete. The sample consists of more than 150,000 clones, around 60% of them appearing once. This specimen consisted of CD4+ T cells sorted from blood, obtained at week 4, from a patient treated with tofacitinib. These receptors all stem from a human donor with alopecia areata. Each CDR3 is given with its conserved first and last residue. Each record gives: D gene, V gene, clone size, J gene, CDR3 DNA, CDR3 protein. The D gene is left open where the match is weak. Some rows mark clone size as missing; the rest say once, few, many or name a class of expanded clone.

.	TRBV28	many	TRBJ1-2	TGTGCCAGCAGATTCGACGGGGTGGACTATGGCTACACCTTC	CASRFDGVDYGYTF
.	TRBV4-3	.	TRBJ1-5	TGCGCCAGCAGTCCCGATTTGGTCAATCAGCCCCAGCATTTT	CASSPDLVNQPQHF
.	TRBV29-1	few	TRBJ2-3	TGCAGCGTTCCATCACTAGATCTCACAGATACGCAGTATTTT	CSVPSLDLTDTQYF
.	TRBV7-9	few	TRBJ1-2	TGTGCCAGCAGTTCGGACAGCCTGTCAGGCTACACCTTC	CASSSDSLSGYTF
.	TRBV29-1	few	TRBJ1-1	TGCAGCGTTGAGCCCACTGAAGCTTTCTTT	CSVEPTEAFF
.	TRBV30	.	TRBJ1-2	TGTGCCTGGCGACATAACTATGGCTACACCTTC	CAWRHNYGYTF
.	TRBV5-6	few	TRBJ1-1	TGTGCCAGCAGCCCAGGACGGTTGCGTGAAGCTTTCTTT	CASSPGRLREAFF
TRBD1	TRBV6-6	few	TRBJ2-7	TGTGCCAGCAGTTACCGGGACAGCTACGAGCAGTACTTC	CASSYRDSYEQYF
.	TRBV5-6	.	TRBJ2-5	TGTGCCAGCAGTCGCGGACTGGAAGAGACCCAGTACTTC	CASSRGLEETQYF
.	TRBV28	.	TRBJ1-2	TGTGCCAGCAGTCTCCGGGACGGGATTATGGGCTACACCTTC	CASSLRDGIMGYTF
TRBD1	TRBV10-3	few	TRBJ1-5	TGTGCCATCAGCCCCGGACAGGGCTATGGGCCCCAGCATTTT	CAISPGQGYGPQHF
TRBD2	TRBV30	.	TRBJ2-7	TGTGCCTGGATGCCGCGGGGGGGCCTGTGGAACGAGCAGTACTTC	CAWMPRGGLWNEQYF
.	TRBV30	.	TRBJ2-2	TGTGCCTGGAGTGTTTGGACCAGAAAAATGAACACCGGGGAGCTGTTTTTT	CAWSVWTRKMNTGELFF
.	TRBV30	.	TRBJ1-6	TGTGCCTGGAGTGTACCCGTGGGCGGTTCACCCCTCCACTTT	CAWSVPVGGSPLHF
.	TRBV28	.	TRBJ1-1	TGTGCCAGCAGTTCAAGAGGGGCTTTCTTT	CASSSRGAFF
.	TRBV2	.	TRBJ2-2	TGTGCCAGCTTTCGGGGTCGCGCCGGGGAGCTGTTTTTT	CASFRGRAGELFF
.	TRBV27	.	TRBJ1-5	TGTGCCAGCATGAAAAGGGATGGTCCCCAGCATTTT	CASMKRDGPQHF
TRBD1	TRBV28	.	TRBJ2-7	TGTGCCAGCAGGGGTTTCCGGAGAGGGGGCCCCAGCTCCTACGAGCAGTACTTC	CASRGFRRGGPSSYEQYF
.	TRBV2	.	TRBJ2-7	TGTGCCAGCAGTCCGGGGTCGCGCTCCTACGAGCAGTACTTC	CASSPGSRSYEQYF
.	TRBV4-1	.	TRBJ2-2	TGCGCCAGCAGCCAAGCAGTGACTAGGAACACCGGAGAGCTGTTTTTT	CASSQAVTRNTGELFF
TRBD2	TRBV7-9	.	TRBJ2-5	TGTGCCAGCCTCCTAGCGGGGGCCCAAGAGACCCAGTACTTC	CASLLAGAQETQYF
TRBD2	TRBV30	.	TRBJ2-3	TGTGCCTGGTCCTCACGGGGGGGAAGCACAGATACGCAGTATTTT	CAWSSRGGSTDTQYF
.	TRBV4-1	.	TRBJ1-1	TGCGCCAGCAGCCAAAACCTCTTTGCTTTCTTT	CASSQNLFAFF
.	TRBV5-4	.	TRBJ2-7	TGTGCCAGCAGCTCCGCGACACCTCTCTCCTACGAGCAGTACTTC	CASSSATPLSYEQYF
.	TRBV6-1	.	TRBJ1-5	TGTGCCAGCAGTGAAACCGGGGGCGATCAGCCCCAGCATTTT	CASSETGGDQPQHF
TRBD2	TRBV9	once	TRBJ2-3	TGTGCCAGCAGCCCCAGGCTAGCGGGATTCACAGATACGCAGTATTTT	CASSPRLAGFTDTQYF
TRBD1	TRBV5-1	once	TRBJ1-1	TGCGCCAGCAGCAAAAGGACAGGGGTGGGCACTGAAGCTTTCTTT	CASSKRTGVGTEAFF
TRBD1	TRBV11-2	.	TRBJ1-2	TGTGCCAGCAGCTTACAGGGGGACTATGGCTACACCTTC	CASSLQGDYGYTF
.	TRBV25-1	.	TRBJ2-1	TGTGCCAGCAGTGGGAAAACATACGCTTCCTACAATGAGCAGTTCTTC	CASSGKTYASYNEQFF
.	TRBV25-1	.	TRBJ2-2	TGTGCCAGCAGTGGGACGATGGCCGGGGAGCTGTTTTTT	CASSGTMAGELFF
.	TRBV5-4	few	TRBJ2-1	TGTGCCAGCAGCTTGGCCCCCGGGGACAATGAGCAGTTCTTC	CASSLAPGDNEQFF
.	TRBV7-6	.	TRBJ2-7	TGTGCCAGCAGTTTAGGTCGGGGGCGAAGCTCCTACGAGCAGTACTTC	CASSLGRGRSSYEQYF
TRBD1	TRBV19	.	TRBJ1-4	TGTGCCAGTAACCGTGACAGGGCTAATGAAAAACTGTTTTTT	CASNRDRANEKLFF
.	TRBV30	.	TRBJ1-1	TGTGCCTGGAGTCCCGATACAATGAACACTGAAGCTTTCTTT	CAWSPDTMNTEAFF
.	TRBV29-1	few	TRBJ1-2	TGCAGCGTGAGGAGGGACGACTATGGCTACACCTTC	CSVRRDDYGYTF
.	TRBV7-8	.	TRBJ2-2	TGTGCCAGCAGCTTAGGGGACATTTCTAACACCGGGGAGCTGTTTTTT	CASSLGDISNTGELFF
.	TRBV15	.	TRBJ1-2	TGTGCCACCAGCAGAGATCGAGTGGGGTATGGCTACACCTTC	CATSRDRVGYGYTF
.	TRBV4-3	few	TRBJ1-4	TGCGCCAGCAGCCAAGGAACGGGGAATGAAAAACTGTTTTTT	CASSQGTGNEKLFF
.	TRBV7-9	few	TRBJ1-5	TGTGCCACCCAGCGGGGGAGTCAGCCCCAGCATTTT	CATQRGSQPQHF
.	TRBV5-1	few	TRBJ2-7	TGCGCCAGCAGATCAGGGAGTGACGAGCAGTACTTC	CASRSGSDEQYF
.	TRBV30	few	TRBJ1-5	TGTGCCTGGAGTTCCACCCTTAGCGGAGTGTCGGGCAATCAGCCCCAGCATTTT	CAWSSTLSGVSGNQPQHF
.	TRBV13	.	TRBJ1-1	TGTGCCAGCAGTCGGGACAAGGTAGCTGGTATGGGAGAAGCTTTCTTT	CASSRDKVAGMGEAFF
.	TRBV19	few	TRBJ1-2	TGTGCCAGTAGTATACAGGGAGTGGACTATGGCTACACCTTC	CASSIQGVDYGYTF
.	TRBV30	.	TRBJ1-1	TGTGCCTGGAGTCCTGGACAGATCACGGTGGATGCTTTCTTT	CAWSPGQITVDAFF
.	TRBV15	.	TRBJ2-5	TGTGCCACCAGTGGGGCGGGGGCACAAGAGACCCAGTACTTC	CATSGAGAQETQYF
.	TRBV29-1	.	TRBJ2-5	TGCAGCGTTGTGGGATTGGAAGAGACCCAGTACTTC	CSVVGLEETQYF
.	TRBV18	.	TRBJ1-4	TGTGCCAGCTCACCGTATGCGGGATTTGCAACTAATGAAAAACTGTTTTTT	CASSPYAGFATNEKLFF
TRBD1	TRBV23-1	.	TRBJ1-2	TGCGCCAGTTGGGACAGATGGTTTTACGGCTACACCTTC	CASWDRWFYGYTF
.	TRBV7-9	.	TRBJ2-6	TGTGCCAGCAGGGGAACAGGGTACGGGGCCAACGTCCTGACTTTC	CASRGTGYGANVLTF
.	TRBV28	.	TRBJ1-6	TGTGCCAGCAGCCCTATCGGACATAATTCACCCCTCCACTTT	CASSPIGHNSPLHF
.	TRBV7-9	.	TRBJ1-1	TGTGCCAGCAGCTTAGTAACCCCACCGGCAGAAGCTTTCTTT	CASSLVTPPAEAFF
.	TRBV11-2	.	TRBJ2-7	TGTGCCAGCAGCCAGGATGGGGGCTCCTACGAGCAGTACTTC	CASSQDGGSYEQYF
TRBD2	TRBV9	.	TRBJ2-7	TGTGCCAGCAGCGTAGTGGTAGCGGGGGACGAGCAGTACTTC	CASSVVVAGDEQYF
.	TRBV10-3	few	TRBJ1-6	TGTGCCACTTCGGACGGTCCGGGCTCACCCCTCCACTTT	CATSDGPGSPLHF
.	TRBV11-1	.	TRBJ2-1	TGTGCCAGCAGCTTAAGCCTAGTCACACGCTACAATGAGCAGTTCTTC	CASSLSLVTRYNEQFF